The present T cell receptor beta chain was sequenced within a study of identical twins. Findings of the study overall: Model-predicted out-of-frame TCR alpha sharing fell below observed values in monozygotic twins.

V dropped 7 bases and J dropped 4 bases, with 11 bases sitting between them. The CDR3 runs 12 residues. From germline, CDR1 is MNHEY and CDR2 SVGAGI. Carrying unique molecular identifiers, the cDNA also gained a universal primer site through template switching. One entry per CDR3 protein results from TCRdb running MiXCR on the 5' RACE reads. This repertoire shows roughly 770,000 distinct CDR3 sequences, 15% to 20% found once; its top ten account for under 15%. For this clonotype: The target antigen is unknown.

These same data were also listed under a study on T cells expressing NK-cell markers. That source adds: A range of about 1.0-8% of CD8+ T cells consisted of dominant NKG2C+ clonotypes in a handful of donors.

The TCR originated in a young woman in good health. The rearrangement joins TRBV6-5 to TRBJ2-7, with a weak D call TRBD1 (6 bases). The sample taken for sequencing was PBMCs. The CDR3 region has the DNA TGTGCCAGCATCTCGAGGGGGTACGAGCAGTACTTC. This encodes CASISRGYEQYF.